This T cell receptor (beta chain) was recorded in a study of shared clonotypes between healthy human individuals. Study-wide findings and caveats: Naive subsets tended to show greater estimated richness than memory subsets. Only blood was sampled; tissue repertoires likely differ.

TCRdb's table, derived via immunoSEQ multiplex PCR, lists solely in-frame clones and lacks some. In the table there are a few million clones, approximately 94% of which are singletons. The CDR3 extends over 15 amino acids. V was cut by 1 base and J by 4 bases, with 10 bases left in between. CDR1 and CDR2 from the germline V gene are MDHEN and SYDVKM. CD45RA+ naive and CD45RA-negative memory subsets were separated from CD4+ cells. Worth noting for this clone: Its specificity is unknown.

Material for sequencing was naive CD4+ T cells sorted from blood. This sample's subset: CD45RA+ positively selected. The TCR originated in a man between 18 and 29 years old in good health. This chain uses TRBV28 with TRBJ2-2; a possible D gene is TRBD2 (6 bases). This CDR3 is CASSLSGVGTGELFF. In DNA, the CDR3 is TGTGCCAGCAGTTTATCGGGGGTCGGCACCGGGGAGCTGTTTTTT.